Each of the 25 T cell receptor beta chains below was sequenced from the same sample in a study of T cell repertoires in cytomegalovirus infection. A single record per CDR3 protein comes from TCRdb applying MiXCR to the reads. The sample yields hundreds of thousands of distinct CDR3 sequences, 31% seen once. Their target antigens are unknown. This specimen consisted of cultured CD8+ T cells from PBMCs, obtained from culture after CMV antigen stimulation. The origin of the receptors is a human donor in good health (CMV status not recorded). Some clones in this sample may be carry-over from other donors' samples.

This clonotype occurred a few times. This sequence joins TRBV6-1 and TRBJ2-1; possibly TRBD1 for D (5 bases). The length of the CDR3 is 17 residues. Germline CDR1 and CDR2: MNHNS and SASEGT. V was shortened by 6 bases and J by 2 bases, with 20 bases between the two germline ends. The CDR3 bases are TGTGCCAGCAGGTCCCGGGCAGGGCAGGGAACCTACAATGAGCAGTTCTTC. Its protein is CASRSRAGQGTYNEQFF.

This clonotype came up once. A much larger clone lies a single base off, so this may be a read error. The rearrangement uses TRBV4-1 and TRBJ2-5; the D gene is possibly TRBD2 (6 bases). The CDR3 consists of 15 residues. Germline CDR1 reads MGHRA; CDR2 reads YSYEKL. CDR3 coding DNA: TGCGCCAGCAGCCGGGACTCCGGTGTCGGAGAGCCCCAGTACTTC. This codes for CASSRDSGVGEPQYF.

This clonotype was observed once. The V call is TRBV6-2 or TRBV6-3, the J call TRBJ1-2, with D possibly being TRBD1 (5 bases). The CDR3 runs 13 residues. CDR1 and CDR2 from the germline V gene are MNHEY and SVGEGT. Trimming cost V 4 bases and J 7 bases, with 13 bases left between them. The CDR3: CASSFAGLFGYTF. CDR3 in DNA: TGTGCCAGCAGTTTCGCAGGGTTGTTTGGCTACACCTTC.

Comment on this clonotype: A single base separates this from a much larger clone, so it may be a read error. The CDR3 does not close with the conserved phenylalanine or tryptophan, likely indicating a read error. J is TRBJ1-2 and V is TRBV7-6, with D hard to call. The CDR3 is 14 amino acids. Germline V gives CDR1 SGHVS, CDR2 FNYEAQ. The V end lost 5 bases, the J end lost 2 bases, and 12 bases lay between the germline ends. The DNA of the CDR3 is TGTGCCAGCAGCCCTCGGGAGGAGAACTATGGCTACACCCTC. Translated: CASSPREENYGYTL.

The chain recombines TRBV19 with TRBJ1-1, with 10 bases aligning to TRBD1. V dropped 5 bases and J dropped 4; count of bases not matched to a gene: 10. CDR1 LNHDA and CDR2 SQIVND come from the germline V gene (reference sequence). The CDR3 loop spans 16 amino acids. The CDR3, as DNA: TGTGCCAGTAGTCCGTGGGACAGGGGCGAGGGCACTGAAGCTTTCTTT. It yields the protein CASSPWDRGEGTEAFF.

This sequence joins TRBV6-7 and TRBJ1-4, with 12 nucleotides matching TRBD1. TRBV6-7 is an ORF, with its function uncertain. The CDR3 totals 19 residues. The V gene end was trimmed by 5 bases and the J gene end by 6 bases; junction bases not matched to a gene: 16. The CDR3 spells CASSPRGTGGVLVDEKLFF. The DNA of the CDR3 is TGTGCCAGCAGTCCTCGTGGGACAGGGGGCGTTTTGGTCGATGAAAAACTGTTTTTT.

Only a few counts were recorded for this clonotype. V is TRBV7-8 and J is TRBJ1-1, with no clear D. The CDR3 extends over 15 amino acids. The germline V and J ends were trimmed by 1 base and 1 base, with 10 bases remaining between them. Germline V gene data show CDR1 as SGHVS and CDR2 as FQNEAQ. As DNA, the CDR3 is TGTGCCAGCAGCTTAGTTATTGTCAGGAACACTGAAGCTTTCTTT. Translated: CASSLVIVRNTEAFF.

The rearrangement joins TRBV28 to TRBJ2-7; 8 bases line up with TRBD2. Per germline, CDR1 MDHEN and CDR2 SYDVKM. There are 13 residues in the CDR3. The CDR3 is CASSLRGGYEQNV. CDR3 nucleotide sequence: TGTGCCAGCAGTTTACGGGGGGGCTACGAGCAGAACGTC.

This clonotype was seen many times. J is TRBJ1-1 and V is TRBV12-3 or TRBV12-4; the D is unclear. V was shortened by 6 bases and J by 0 bases, with 5 bases between the two germline ends. The CDR3 is made up of 12 amino acids. In nucleotides, the CDR3 is TGTGCCAGCAGCTTTATGAACACTGAAGCTTTCTTT. Protein: CASSFMNTEAFF.

In this sample, this clonotype turned up a few times. The gene calls are TRBV29-1 and TRBJ2-2; D might be TRBD1 (6 bases). Germline-derived CDR1 and CDR2 are SQVTM and ANQGSEA. Between the trimmed V and J ends, which lost 4 bases and 4 bases, there was a span of 10 bases. There are 13 residues in the CDR3. The CDR3 reads CSVVGQITGELFF. The CDR3 DNA reads as TGCAGCGTTGTTGGACAGATCACCGGGGAGCTGTTTTTT.

This clonotype was recorded only once. The V and J genes are TRBV9 and TRBJ2-3; no clear D gene. Per germline, CDR1 SGDLS and CDR2 YYNGEE. The ends were cut back, 1 base at V and 0 bases at J, with 6 bases in the middle. CDR3 length: 14 amino acids. CDR3 nucleotide sequence: TGTGCCAGCAGCGTATCTACTAGCACAGATACGCAGTATTTT. It encodes CASSVSTSTDTQYF. The full variable domain, completed using reference TRBV9 and TRBJ2-3, is DSGVTQTPKHLITATGQRVTLRCSPRSGDLSVYWYQQSLDQGLQFLIQYYNGEERAKGNILERFSAQQFPDLHSELNLSSLELGDSALYFCASSVSTSTDTQYFGPGTRLTVL.

This rearrangement joins TRBV10-3 to TRBJ1-1, with D possibly being TRBD1 (6 bases). The germline V gene encodes CDR1 ENHRY and CDR2 SYGVKD. The CDR3 spans 12 residues. The V and J ends lost 6 bases and 6 bases respectively, with 11 bases between them. The CDR3 sequence is CAISAGQPEAFF. CDR3 DNA: TGTGCCATCAGCGCCGGACAGCCTGAAGCTTTCTTT.

The chain employs TRBV7-8 and TRBJ2-1, with 8 bases aligning to TRBD2. This CDR3 contains 17 residues. V lost 4 bases, J lost 3 bases, and 11 bases stayed unmatched. CDR1 is SGHVS and CDR2 is FQNEAQ in the germline V gene. The CDR3 DNA sequence: TGTGCCAGCAGCTCCAGACGGGGGGGAAAAAACTACAATGAGCAGTTCTTC. Translation gives CASSSRRGGKNYNEQFF.

The rearrangement joins TRBV27 to TRBJ1-5, with D maybe TRBD1 (6 bases). V was shortened by 5 bases and J by 0 bases, with 17 bases between the two germline ends. The germline gives CDR1 MNHEY, CDR2 SMNVEV (reference sequence). The length of the CDR3 is 17 residues. Written as DNA, the CDR3 is TGTGCCAGCAGTGAGGGGGAGGGGCTGTATAGCAATCAGCCCCAGCATTTT. Encoded protein: CASSEGEGLYSNQPQHF.

This clonotype was recorded a few times. The chain is built from TRBV27 and TRBJ1-3, with D perhaps TRBD1 (6 bases). Trimming shortened V by 3 bases and J by 3 bases, and 12 bases separated the two germline ends. The germline V gene has CDR1 MNHEY and CDR2 SMNVEV (reference sequence). CDR3 length equals 15 residues. The DNA for the CDR3 is TGTGCCAGCAGTTTTACAGGGAGCTTTGGAAACACCATATATTTT. Protein product: CASSFTGSFGNTIYF.

The table lists this clonotype with many counts. V is TRBV27 and J is TRBJ2-3, with 12 nucleotides matching TRBD1. The CDR3 has 15 amino acids. Trimming at V came to 6 bases and at J to 2 bases, leaving 3 bases not matched to a gene. Germline CDR1 and CDR2: MNHEY and SMNVEV (reference sequence). The CDR3: CASSLGQGATDTQYF. DNA for the CDR3: TGTGCCAGCAGCTTGGGACAGGGGGCCACAGATACGCAGTATTTT.

The chain joins TRBV7-6 to TRBJ2-4; a weak D match, TRBD1 (7 bases). Germline values: CDR1 SGHVS, CDR2 FNYEAQ. CDR3 size: 19 residues. The germline V and J ends were trimmed by 1 base and 0 bases, with 19 bases remaining between them. The CDR3 region is CASSLVGRGVAKAKNIQYF. CDR3 DNA sequence: TGTGCCAGCAGCTTAGTCGGCAGGGGGGTGGCAAAAGCCAAAAACATTCAGTACTTC. The full variable domain, with the rest looked up from reference TRBV7-6 and TRBJ2-4, is GAGVSQSPRYKVTKRGQDVALRCDPISGHVSLYWYRQALGQGPEFLTYFNYEAQQDKSGLPNDRFSAERPEGSISTLTIQRTEQRDSAMYRCASSLVGRGVAKAKNIQYFGAGTRLSVL.

This clonotype was observed a few times. The chain links TRBV9 to TRBJ2-5, with 8 bases lining up with TRBD1. Per the germline V gene, CDR1 is SGDLS and CDR2 is YYNGEE. This CDR3 comprises 14 residues. With 4 bases clipped from V and 5 bases from J, the junction kept 7 bases outside the gene matches. The chain's CDR3 is CASSPTGVSETQYF. CDR3 bases: TGTGCCAGCAGCCCGACAGGGGTTTCGGAGACCCAGTACTTC.

This clonotype was seen more than once but under ten times. The chain joins TRBV7-9 to TRBJ2-6; tentatively, D is TRBD1 (6 bases). V lost 7 bases, J lost 4 bases, and 26 bases lay in between. Germline CDR1 SEHNR, CDR2 FQNEAQ (reference sequence). The CDR3 runs 19 residues. In DNA form, the CDR3 reads TGTGCCAGCATGGCCCCCCGGACAGAGGTTTTGCCCGGGGCCAACGTCCTGACTTTC. This translates into CASMAPRTEVLPGANVLTF.

J is TRBJ2-3 and V is TRBV6-6, with D hard to call. The CDR3 covers 16 residues. Trimming took off 2 bases at V and 0 bases at J, with 12 bases between the two ends. Per the germline V gene, CDR1 is MNHNY and CDR2 is SVGAGI (reference sequence). The CDR3 DNA reads TGTGCCAGCAGTTACACTGACTCCTCTAGCACAGATACGCAGTATTTT. This encodes CASSYTDSSSTDTQYF.

In nucleotides, the CDR3 is TGCGCCAGCAGCCAAGAAGGGGGCTACGAGCAGTACGTC. Translating it yields CASSQEGGYEQYV. The rearrangement uses TRBV4-1 and TRBJ2-7; D perhaps matches TRBD1 (6 bases). CDR3 size: 13 residues. The V end was cut by 0 bases, the J end by 3 bases, with 6 bases between. Germline lookup yields CDR1 MGHRA and CDR2 YSYEKL.

This clonotype has more than one count but fewer than ten. The chain recombines TRBV6-6 with TRBJ1-4; the D gene is possibly TRBD1 (5 bases). CDR1 is MNHNY, CDR2 SVGAGI, per germline (reference sequence). Trimming cost V 4 bases and J 1 base, with 10 bases left between them. This CDR3 comprises 15 residues. The CDR3 nucleotides are TGTGCCAGCAGTTCAGACAGCTTAACTAATGAAAAACTGTTTTTT. It codes for CASSSDSLTNEKLFF.

The gene calls are TRBV7-2 and TRBJ1-5; unclear D gene. Trimming took off 2 bases at V and 5 bases at J, with 13 bases between the two ends. This CDR3 has 15 amino acids. Germline CDR1 SGHTA, CDR2 FQGNSA. The CDR3 DNA is TGTGCCAGCAGCTTAAAAACCGGGATGGATCAGCCCCAGCATTTT. It yields the protein CASSLKTGMDQPQHF.

V and J are TRBV4-2 and TRBJ1-6; no clear D. The V and J ends lost 0 bases and 1 base respectively, with 10 bases between them. This CDR3 comprises 17 residues. Germline V CDR1 and CDR2: LGHNA, YNFKEQ. The CDR3 protein is CASSQEGLSSYNSPLHF. CDR3 DNA: TGTGCCAGCAGCCAAGAAGGGCTATCGTCCTATAATTCACCCCTCCACTTT.

DNA of the CDR3: TGTGCCAGCACCCCGGACTATTCCACAGATACGCAGTATTTT. It encodes CASTPDYSTDTQYF. This sequence joins TRBV2 and TRBJ2-3; D perhaps matches TRBD2 (6 bases). CDR3 length equals 14 residues. Trimming took 7 bases from V and 2 from J, leaving 13 bases between them. CDR1 is SNHLY and CDR2 is FYNNEI in the germline V gene.